A single count supports the clone carrying this TCR beta chain. The identical CDR3 is also encoded by other nucleotide sequences in the sample. These data come from a study of blood T cell repertoires in COVID-19. Looked up from germline, CDR1 is LNHNV and CDR2 is YYDKDF (reference sequence). V was trimmed by 4 bases and J by 8 bases, leaving 14 bases between them. The CDR3 loop spans 13 amino acids. Method: immunoSEQ multiplex PCR; TCRdb's copy keeps in-frame clones and lacks some. The repertoire includes about 140,000 clones, 88% of them detected once, and 2.5% sits in the top ten. The receptor comes from a human donor with COVID-19, enrolled during active disease. The donor label of this sample is uncertain. What was sequenced was peripheral blood. The J gene is TRBJ1-1, the V gene TRBV15; D is perhaps TRBD1 (6 bases). The CDR3 sequence is CATSTFGQSEAFF. CDR3 nucleotides: TGTGCCACCAGCACCTTCGGACAGAGCGAAGCTTTCTTT.